This TCR beta chain was identified during a study of Graves' ophthalmopathy and Graves' hyperthyroidism. Scientists amplified the TCR beta CDR3 regions from RNA transcripts. The workflow started with a first-round RT-PCR run with HTBI primers and then moved on to a second-round multiplex PCR. MiXCR was run by TCRdb on the multiplex PCR reads, yielding one entry per CDR3 protein. The sample holds about 1.1 million distinct CDR3 sequences; around a third are singletons and the top ten take 11%. V was pared by 6 bases and J by 8 bases, with 13 bases between. From germline, CDR1 is LNHDA and CDR2 SQIVND (reference sequence). The CDR3 spans 12 residues. Hyperthyroidism patients, aged 18 to 65, were newly diagnosed, under 2 months' duration. Clinicians diagnosed using symptoms, serum thyroxine, TRAb, thyroid ultrasound and orbital computed tomography. This clonotype came up many times.

The sequence was collected from an adult man with Graves' hyperthyroidism. The sequencing sample was made of peripheral blood or thyroid tissue (not recorded which). The chain links TRBV19 to TRBJ1-1, with unresolved D. CDR3 amino acids: CASRTPGREAFF. The DNA for the CDR3 is TGTGCCAGTAGGACCCCGGGCAGGGAAGCTTTCTTT.